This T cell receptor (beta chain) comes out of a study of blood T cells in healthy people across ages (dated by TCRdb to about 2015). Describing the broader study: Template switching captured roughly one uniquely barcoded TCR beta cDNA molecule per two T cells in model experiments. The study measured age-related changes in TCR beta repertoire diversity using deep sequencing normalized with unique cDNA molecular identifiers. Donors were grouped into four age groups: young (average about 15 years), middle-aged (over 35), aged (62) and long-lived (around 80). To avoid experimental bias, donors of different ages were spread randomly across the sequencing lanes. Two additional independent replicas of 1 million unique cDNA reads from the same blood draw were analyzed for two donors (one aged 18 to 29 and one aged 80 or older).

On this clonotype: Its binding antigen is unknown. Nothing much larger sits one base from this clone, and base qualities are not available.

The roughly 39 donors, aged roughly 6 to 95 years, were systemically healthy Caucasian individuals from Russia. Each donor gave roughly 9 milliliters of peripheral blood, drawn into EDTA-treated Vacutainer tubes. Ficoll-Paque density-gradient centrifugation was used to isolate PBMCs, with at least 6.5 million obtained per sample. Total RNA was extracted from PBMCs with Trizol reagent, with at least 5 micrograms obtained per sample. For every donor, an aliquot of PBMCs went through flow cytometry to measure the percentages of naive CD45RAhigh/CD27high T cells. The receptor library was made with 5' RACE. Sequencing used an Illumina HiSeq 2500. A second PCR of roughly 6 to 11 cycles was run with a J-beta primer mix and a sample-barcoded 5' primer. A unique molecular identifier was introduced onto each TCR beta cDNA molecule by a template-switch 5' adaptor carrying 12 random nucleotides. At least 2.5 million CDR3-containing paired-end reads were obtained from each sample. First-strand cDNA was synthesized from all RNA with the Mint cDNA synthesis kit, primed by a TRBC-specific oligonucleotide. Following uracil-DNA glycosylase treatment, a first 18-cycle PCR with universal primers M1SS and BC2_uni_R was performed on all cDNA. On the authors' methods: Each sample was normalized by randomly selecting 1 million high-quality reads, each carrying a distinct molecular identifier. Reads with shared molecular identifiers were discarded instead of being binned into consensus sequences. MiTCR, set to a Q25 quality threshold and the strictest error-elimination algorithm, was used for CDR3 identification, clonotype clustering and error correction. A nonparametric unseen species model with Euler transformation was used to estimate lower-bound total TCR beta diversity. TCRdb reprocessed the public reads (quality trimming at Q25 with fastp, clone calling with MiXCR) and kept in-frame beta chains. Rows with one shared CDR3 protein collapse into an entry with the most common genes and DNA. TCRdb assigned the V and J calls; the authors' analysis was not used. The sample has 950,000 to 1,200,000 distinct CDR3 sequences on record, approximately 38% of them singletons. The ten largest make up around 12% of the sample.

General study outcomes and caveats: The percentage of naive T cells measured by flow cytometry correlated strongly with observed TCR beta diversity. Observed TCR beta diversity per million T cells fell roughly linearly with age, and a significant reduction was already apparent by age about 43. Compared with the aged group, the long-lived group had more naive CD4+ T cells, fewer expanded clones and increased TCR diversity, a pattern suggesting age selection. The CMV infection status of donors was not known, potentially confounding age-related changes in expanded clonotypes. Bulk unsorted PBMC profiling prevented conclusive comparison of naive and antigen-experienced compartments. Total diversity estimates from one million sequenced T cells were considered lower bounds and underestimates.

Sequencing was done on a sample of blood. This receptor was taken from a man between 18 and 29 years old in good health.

The DNA reads TGTGCCAGCACCTGGACAAGGGGGGATGAGCAGTTCTTC. Its product reads: CASTWTRGDEQFF. The chain joins TRBV12-3 or TRBV12-4 to TRBJ2-1; the D call could be TRBD1 or TRBD2, with each sharing 6 bases. The CDR3 sequence holds 13 residues, the cysteine and phenylalanine included. Of all the DNA, just the CDR3 is kept, 39 bases in frame from base 1. V was cut back by 7 bases and J by 8 bases, leaving a gap of 15 bases between them.